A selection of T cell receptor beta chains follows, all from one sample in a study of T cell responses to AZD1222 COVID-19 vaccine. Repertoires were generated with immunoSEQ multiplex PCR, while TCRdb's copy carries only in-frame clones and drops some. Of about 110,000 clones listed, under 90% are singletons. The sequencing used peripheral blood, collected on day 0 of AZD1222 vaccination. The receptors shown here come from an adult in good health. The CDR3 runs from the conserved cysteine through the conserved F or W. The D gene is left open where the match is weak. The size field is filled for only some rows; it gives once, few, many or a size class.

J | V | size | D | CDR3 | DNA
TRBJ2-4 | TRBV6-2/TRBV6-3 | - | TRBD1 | CASSLRQGADIQYF | TGTGCCAGCAGTCTACGACAGGGGGCAGACATTCAGTACTTC
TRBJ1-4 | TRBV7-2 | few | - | CASSFQGSAEKLFF | TGTGCCAGCAGCTTCCAGGGTTCAGCTGAAAAACTGTTTTTT
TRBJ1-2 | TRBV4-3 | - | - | CASSQDVTGARGYGYTF | TGCGCCAGCAGCCAAGACGTGACGGGGGCGCGGGGCTATGGCTACACCTTC
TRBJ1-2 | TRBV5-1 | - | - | CASSPGSYGYTF | TGCGCCAGCAGCCCCGGATCCTATGGCTACACCTTC
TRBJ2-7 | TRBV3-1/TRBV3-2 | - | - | CASSQAGTASYEQYF | TGTGCCAGCAGCCAAGCCGGGACTGCCTCCTACGAGCAGTACTTC
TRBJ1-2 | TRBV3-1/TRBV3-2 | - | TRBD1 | CASSQGTGFFYGYTF | TGTGCCAGCAGCCAAGGGACAGGGTTTTTTTATGGCTACACCTTC
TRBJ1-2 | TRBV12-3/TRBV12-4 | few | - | CASSLQGIGYTF | TGTGCCAGCAGTCTCCAGGGGATCGGCTACACCTTC
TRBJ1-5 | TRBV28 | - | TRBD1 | CASSPGDRDNQPQHF | TGTGCCAGCAGCCCAGGGGACAGGGACAATCAGCCCCAGCATTTT
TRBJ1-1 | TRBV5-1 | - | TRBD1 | CASSPTGVKNTEAFF | TGCGCCAGCAGCCCGACAGGGGTCAAGAACACTGAAGCTTTCTTT
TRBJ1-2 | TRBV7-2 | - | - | CASSLAGANYGYTF | TGTGCCAGCAGCTTAGCGGGAGCTAACTATGGCTACACCTTC
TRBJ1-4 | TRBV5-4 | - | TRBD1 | CASSSGDRSGEKLFF | TGTGCCAGCAGCTCGGGGGACAGGTCTGGCGAAAAACTGTTTTTT
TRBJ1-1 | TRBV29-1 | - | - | CSVDEGGRTEAFF | TGCAGCGTTGATGAGGGAGGTCGCACTGAAGCTTTCTTT
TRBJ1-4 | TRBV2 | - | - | CASSQVSGREKLFF | TGTGCCAGCAGTCAGGTCTCTGGGCGGGAAAAACTGTTTTTT